The 7 T cell receptor beta chains below were found in one sample sequenced in a study of glioma-infiltrating T cells. The iRepertoire nested amplicon-rescue multiplex PCR amplified TCR alpha and beta CDR3s from RNA. TCRdb re-analysed the multiplex PCR reads in MiXCR, keeping a single row per CDR3 protein. Seen here are more than 350,000 distinct CDR3 sequences, about 40% observed once, and the top ten hold around 12%. The sequencing input was glioma tissue, nonneoplastic brain tissue, or PBMCs (not recorded which). These receptors were taken from a human donor with low-grade glioma or glioblastoma, undergoing nonglioma brain surgery, or in good health (not recorded which).

The J gene is TRBJ2-1, the V gene TRBV15; 9 bases match TRBD2. The germline V gene has CDR1 LNHNV and CDR2 YYDKDF (reference sequence). The CDR3 has 13 residues. Germline trimming cut 5 bases from V and 10 bases from J; bases unmatched to any gene: 6. DNA for the CDR3: TGTGCCACCAGCTGGGGACTAGCTGTAGAGCAGTTCTTC. The encoded protein is CATSWGLAVEQFF.

This clonotype was found a few times. The chain uses TRBV15 and TRBJ2-3; the match to TRBD1 covers 8 bases. Looked up from germline, CDR1 is LNHNV and CDR2 is YYDKDF (reference sequence). The CDR3 length is 20 residues. The V and J ends lost 5 bases and 1 base, in that order; junction bases with no gene match: 20. The CDR3 region has the DNA TGTGCCACCAGCCGAAACAGGGGGTCGCGGGCCCGAACTGGCACAGATACGCAGTATTTT. Translation gives CATSRNRGSRARTGTDTQYF.

This clonotype was counted a few times. The genes are TRBV28 and TRBJ2-3, with a weak D call TRBD2 (5 bases). This CDR3 is built from 16 residues. CDR1 and CDR2 from the germline V gene are MDHEN and SYDVKM. Trimming took 5 bases from V and 3 from J, leaving 18 bases between them. CDR3 nucleotide sequence: TGTGCCAGCAGTCCGACGGACTCCCCTCGAACAGATACGCAGTATTTT. Its protein is CASSPTDSPRTDTQYF. The variable domain in full, with the rest retrieved from reference TRBV28 and TRBJ2-3, is DVKVTQSSRYLVKRTGEKVFLECVQDMDHENMFWYRQDPGLGLRLIYFSYDVKMKEKGDIPEGYSVSREKKERFSLILESASTNQTSMYLCASSPTDSPRTDTQYFGPGTRLTVL.

This clonotype was recorded at least ten times. The chain combines TRBV6-1 with TRBJ1-3; no firm D call. V was clipped by 6 bases and J by 1 base, with 13 bases between them. Germline CDR1 MNHNS, CDR2 SASEGT. The CDR3 covers 15 residues. The CDR3 nucleotides read TGTGCCAGCAGCCTCAATTGGGAATCTGGAAACACCATATATTTT. Its translation is CASSLNWESGNTIYF.

This clonotype was found a few times. The chain links TRBV15 to TRBJ1-5; 7 bases line up with TRBD1. Trimming removed 1 base from V and 1 base from J; junction bases left unmatched: 4. This CDR3 comprises 16 residues. Germline CDR1 and CDR2: LNHNV and YYDKDF (reference sequence). The CDR3 nucleotides read TGTGCCACCAGCAGAGCCGTGGGACAGAGCAATCAGCCCCAGCATTTT. Residues: CATSRAVGQSNQPQHF.

This clonotype was detected ten times or more. The V call is TRBV28, the J call TRBJ1-5; a possible D gene is TRBD1 (6 bases). V was trimmed by 2 bases and J by 4 bases, leaving 15 bases between them. CDR1 and CDR2 from the germline V gene are MDHEN and SYDVKM. This CDR3 region has 16 residues. CDR3 coding DNA: TGTGCCAGCAGTTTAAGGGGATGGACAGAAAATCAGCCCCAGCATTTT. Amino acid sequence: CASSLRGWTENQPQHF.

This clonotype occurred many times. The genes are TRBV6-6 and TRBJ2-7; tentatively, D is TRBD1 (7 bases). CDR3 length: 16 amino acids. V lost 2 bases and J lost 3, with 17 bases in between. CDR1 is MNHNY, CDR2 SVGAGI, per germline (reference sequence). The CDR3 reads CASSYGGAGQYYEQYF. CDR3 sequence (DNA): TGTGCCAGCAGTTACGGAGGGGCGGGACAGTACTACGAGCAGTACTTC.